The 13 T cell receptor beta chains in this list originate from one sample, sequenced in a study of blood T cells in healthy people across ages. Primed by a sample-barcoded 5' primer and a J-beta primer mix, a second PCR proceeded for 7 to 11 cycles. TCRdb reanalysed the 5' RACE reads using MiXCR and keeps one entry per CDR3 protein. Found here are approximately 1.5 million distinct CDR3 sequences, 35% to 45% of them singletons; the top ten hold less than 5%. The specimen was blood. These receptors came from a woman under 30 in good health.

The V and J genes are TRBV20-1 and TRBJ1-5; 8 bases line up with TRBD1. Germline CDR1 reads DFQATT; CDR2 reads SNEGSKA (reference sequence). CDR3 length: 15 residues. J gave up 0 bases and V 6 bases, and 7 bases lay outside the gene matches. The CDR3 is CSAALGTGSNQPQHF. CDR3 sequence (DNA): TGCAGTGCCGCACTTGGGACAGGTAGCAATCAGCCCCAGCATTTT.

The chain couples TRBV7-2 to TRBJ2-1, with D maybe TRBD2 (6 bases). V was trimmed by 1 base and J by 6 bases, leaving 13 bases between them. The length of the CDR3 is 15 residues. Per the germline V gene, CDR1 is SGHTA and CDR2 is FQGNSA. The CDR3 DNA reads TGTGCCAGCAGCTTAGGAGGCGGGGCATCCAATGAGCAGTTCTTC. Encoded protein: CASSLGGGASNEQFF.

This chain links TRBV20-1 with TRBJ1-1, with D uncertain. The CDR3 is made up of 16 amino acids. Germline CDR1 and CDR2: DFQATT and SNEGSKA (reference sequence). The V and J ends lost 3 bases and 0 bases respectively, with 17 bases between them. Written as DNA, the CDR3 is TGCAGTGCTAGGCAGGCCTTCCGCGGGGTGAACACTGAAGCTTTCTTT. It yields the protein CSARQAFRGVNTEAFF.

This clonotype appeared a single time. J is TRBJ2-6 and V is TRBV7-2; maybe TRBD2 (6 bases). V shed 4 bases and J shed 1 base, with 8 bases lying between them. Germline lookup yields CDR1 SGHTA and CDR2 FQGNSA. The CDR3 is 15 residues long. The CDR3 DNA sequence: TGTGCCAGCAGCTGGAGGGAGTCTGGGGCCAACGTCCTGACTTTC. Its translation: CASSWRESGANVLTF.

This clonotype was detected a few times. The chain carries TRBV4-3 and TRBJ1-5, with D hard to call. This CDR3 is built from 17 residues. V was shortened by 0 bases and J by 3 bases, with 15 bases between the two germline ends. In germline, CDR1 is LGHNA, CDR2 YSLEER. DNA for the CDR3: TGCGCCAGCAGCCAAGATTTAGAGTACACCTACAATCAGCCCCAGCATTTT. Protein: CASSQDLEYTYNQPQHF.

This clonotype was observed a single time. This chain links TRBV7-2 with TRBJ2-1, with D possibly being TRBD1 (5 bases). The end of the DNA aligns better with TRBJ2-7, so the J call may be wrong. Germline V gives CDR1 SGHTA, CDR2 FQGNSA. The CDR3 runs to 16 residues. CDR3: CASSPQGTYSYNEQYF. The CDR3 DNA sequence: TGTGCCAGCAGCCCCCAGGGTACTTACTCCTACAATGAGCAGTACTTC.

This clonotype appeared many times. J is TRBJ2-1 and V is TRBV10-3, with D uncertain. CDR1 is ENHRY, CDR2 SYGVKD, per germline. The CDR3 extends over 13 amino acids. V lost 4 bases to trimming and J lost 2 bases, with 6 bases between them. CDR3 loop: CAISVTTYNEQFF. The CDR3 DNA follows: TGTGCCATCAGTGTTACAACCTACAATGAGCAGTTCTTC.

The V gene is TRBV7-2, the J gene TRBJ1-1, with unresolved D. The CDR3 totals 15 residues. V shed 5 bases and J shed 3 bases, with 16 bases lying between them. The V gene's germline CDR1 is SGHTA and CDR2 FQGNSA. CDR3 DNA sequence: TGTGCCAGCAGCGCGGCCGGGCCCCGATACACTGAAGCTTTCTTT. Translating gives CASSAAGPRYTEAFF.

In its sample, this clonotype was seen a few times. In DNA, the CDR3 is TGCGCCAGCAGCCAAGTCTTCGGGGGGAGGTACGAGCAGTACTTC. Translated, it gives CASSQVFGGRYEQYF. J is TRBJ2-7 and V is TRBV4-3, with 7 bases that match TRBD2. The CDR3 length is 15 residues. The germline gives CDR1 LGHNA, CDR2 YSLEER. V trimming: 1 base; J trimming: 4 bases; junction bases outside the gene matches: 7.

The V gene is TRBV10-2, the J gene TRBJ1-1, with D maybe TRBD1 (6 bases). V was clipped by 2 bases and J by 9 bases, with 10 bases between them. CDR1 WSHSY and CDR2 SAAADI come from the germline V gene. This CDR3 spans 12 amino acids. Written as DNA, the CDR3 is TGCGCCAGCAGTGAGGCGGGGGCGAAAGCTTTCTTT. It codes for CASSEAGAKAFF.

V is TRBV4-3 and J is TRBJ2-4; TRBD1 might be the D (5 bases). The DNA end is more similar to TRBJ2-7, so the J call may be wrong. The CDR3 length is 15 residues. Germline values: CDR1 LGHNA, CDR2 YSLEER. The CDR3 DNA reads as TGCGCCAGCAGCCAAGATGAGGAAGGGGCCTTCGAGCAGTACTTC. Protein product: CASSQDEEGAFEQYF.

The J gene is TRBJ2-1, the V gene TRBV20-1, with D possibly being TRBD2 (6 bases). The germline gives CDR1 DFQATT, CDR2 SNEGSKA (reference sequence). V shed 2 bases and J shed 3 bases, with 11 bases lying between them. The CDR3 has 14 residues. This CDR3 reads CSARTRTNYNEQFF. Written as DNA, the CDR3 is TGCAGTGCTAGAACCCGGACTAACTACAATGAGCAGTTCTTC.

This clonotype was recorded at least ten times. The genes are TRBV6-2 or TRBV6-3 and TRBJ1-5; 9 bases are shared with TRBD1. Germline-derived CDR1 and CDR2 are MNHEY and SVGEGT. The V and J ends lost 7 bases and 4 bases, in that order; junction bases with no gene match: 2. CDR3 length equals 13 residues. In DNA, the CDR3 is TGTGCCAGCAAGGACAGGGGAAATCAGCCCCAGCATTTT. Its protein product is CASKDRGNQPQHF.